The 28 T cell receptor beta chains below were found in one sample sequenced in a study of shared clonotypes between healthy human individuals. Here immunoSEQ multiplex PCR was the method, and the copy in TCRdb shows in-frame clones only, minus some. The sample includes millions of clones, about 95% seen only once; the top ten take around 0.13%. Sequenced: naive CD4+ T cells sorted from blood. Subset here: CD45RA+ positively selected. These receptors were collected from a man younger than 35 in good health.

The DNA for the CDR3 is TGTGCCAGCAGCGGACAGGGAAGCGTCACTGAAGCTTTCTTT. Protein product: CASSGQGSVTEAFF. The chain uses TRBV7-9 and TRBJ1-1; the match to TRBD1 covers 8 bases. The CDR3 is made up of 14 amino acids. Losses at the gene ends were 5 bases for V and 4 bases for J; bases not matched to a gene: 6. Germline CDR1 reads SEHNR; CDR2 reads FQNEAQ (reference sequence).

This chain links TRBV30 with TRBJ2-7; a possible D gene is TRBD1 (5 bases). V lost 1 base and J 1 base, leaving 8 bases between the germline ends. Looked up from germline, CDR1 is GTSNPN and CDR2 is SVGIG (reference sequence). The CDR3 has 13 amino acids. As DNA, the CDR3 is TGTGCCTGGAGTGCAGGGATTTCCTACGAGCAGTACTTC. It is translated as CAWSAGISYEQYF.

The chain combines TRBV6-1 with TRBJ1-2, with 7 bases aligning to TRBD1. J gave up 1 base and V 5 bases, and 16 bases lay outside the gene matches. In germline, CDR1 is MNHNS, CDR2 SASEGT. There are 18 residues in the CDR3. The DNA of the CDR3 is TGTGCCAGCAGTCAAGGGGGTAAGGTGGACAGGAGTAACTATGGCTACACCTTC. Its protein product is CASSQGGKVDRSNYGYTF.

This chain links TRBV6-1 with TRBJ1-5; weak D call: TRBD1 (5 bases). Germline V gives CDR1 MNHNS, CDR2 SASEGT. The length of the CDR3 is 15 residues. The V gene lost 3 bases and the J gene lost 4 bases, with 13 bases spanning the gap. CDR3 nucleotide sequence: TGTGCCAGCAGTGAGACCCCGGGGGAAAATCAGCCCCAGCATTTT. Encoded protein: CASSETPGENQPQHF.

CDR3 coding DNA: TGTGCCATCAGTGAAACCCCCGGGGGCCAAGAGACCCAGTACTTC. This sequence encodes CAISETPGGQETQYF. The chain uses TRBV10-3 and TRBJ2-5; tentative D call: TRBD2 (6 bases). Germline CDR1 ENHRY, CDR2 SYGVKD. The CDR3 is 15 amino acids. V was trimmed by 3 bases and J by 1 base, leaving 12 bases between them.

This rearrangement joins TRBV5-1 to TRBJ2-3; possible D gene TRBD1, 5 bases. Between the trimmed V and J ends, which lost 6 bases and 6 bases, there was a span of 11 bases. The CDR3 contains 12 residues. Germline V gives CDR1 SGHRS, CDR2 YFSETQ. CDR3 amino acids: CASTLGADTQYF. The CDR3, as DNA: TGCGCCAGCACCTTAGGGGCGGATACGCAGTATTTT.

V is TRBV5-1 and J is TRBJ2-3; possibly TRBD1 for D (6 bases). Trimming stripped 0 bases from V and 4 bases from J, with 15 bases between. The CDR3 consists of 16 residues. The germline V gene has CDR1 SGHRS and CDR2 YFSETQ. In nucleotides, the CDR3 is TGCGCCAGCAGCTTGGACGTTTGGACAGCTTCAGATACGCAGTATTTT. Amino acid sequence: CASSLDVWTASDTQYF.

The chain links TRBV14 to TRBJ1-1, with no clear D. Per germline, CDR1 SGHDN and CDR2 FVKESK. With 8 bases removed from V and 6 bases from J, the gap between germline ends came to 16 bases. The length of the CDR3 is 13 residues. CDR3 DNA sequence: TGTGCCAGCTCGTCTGGTTTGAAATCTGAAGCTTTCTTT. It is translated as CASSSGLKSEAFF. Drawing the rest from reference TRBV14 and TRBJ1-1, the complete variable domain is EAGVTQFPSHSVIEKGQTVTLRCDPISGHDNLYWYRRVMGKEIKFLLHFVKESKQDESGMPNNRFLAERTGGTYSTLKVQPAELEDSGVYFCASSSGLKSEAFFGQGTRLTVV.

The V gene is TRBV7-9, the J gene TRBJ2-7; D is unresolved. CDR1 and CDR2 (germline): SEHNR, FQNEAQ (reference sequence). V lost 3 bases and J lost 2, with 14 bases in between. This CDR3 spans 15 amino acids. The CDR3 is CASSFLFGWTYEQYF. CDR3 nucleotides: TGTGCCAGCAGCTTTTTGTTCGGGTGGACCTACGAGCAGTACTTC.

V and J are TRBV9 and TRBJ2-3, with D hard to call. The length of the CDR3 is 12 residues. V lost 4 bases and J 5 bases, leaving 8 bases between the germline ends. Looked up from germline, CDR1 is SGDLS and CDR2 is YYNGEE. CDR3: CASSPERDTQYF. In nucleotides, the CDR3 is TGTGCCAGCAGCCCCGAACGAGATACGCAGTATTTT.

V usage is TRBV5-4 and J usage is TRBJ2-1; TRBD1 is a possible D gene (5 bases). V lost 2 bases and J lost 8, with 8 bases in between. CDR1 and CDR2 (germline): SGHNT, YYREEE (reference sequence). This CDR3 has 12 residues. CDR3 amino acids: CASSFRAHEQFF. CDR3 sequence (DNA): TGTGCCAGCAGCTTCAGGGCCCATGAGCAGTTCTTC.

The CDR3 reads CASNEGNFGTDTQYF. The CDR3, as DNA: TGTGCCAGCAATGAGGGGAACTTCGGCACAGATACGCAGTATTTT. V usage is TRBV2 and J usage is TRBJ2-3, with D perhaps being TRBD1 or TRBD2 (5 bases each). The germline V and J ends were trimmed by 7 bases and 1 base, with 15 bases remaining between them. The CDR3 is 15 residues long. In germline, CDR1 is SNHLY, CDR2 FYNNEI.

The chain has TRBV30 and TRBJ2-7; 7 bases match TRBD1. J lost 2 bases, V lost 5 bases, and 21 bases had no gene match. This CDR3 comprises 18 residues. Germline lookup yields CDR1 GTSNPN and CDR2 SVGIG (reference sequence). DNA for the CDR3: TGTGCCTGGGACAACGGACAGGCCCCCATGAATTCTCCCTACGAGCAGTACTTC. Residues: CAWDNGQAPMNSPYEQYF.

The chain combines TRBV14 with TRBJ2-3; D gene uncertain. Trimming took off 3 bases at V and 0 bases at J, with 10 bases between the two ends. CDR1 and CDR2 (germline): SGHDN, FVKESK. The CDR3 sequence is 15 residues long. Written as DNA, the CDR3 is TGTGCCAGCAGCCACGGAGCGACTAGCACAGATACGCAGTATTTT. This encodes CASSHGATSTDTQYF.

The DNA for the CDR3 is TGTGCCAGCAGCTTTCCCGGACTAGCGGGAGGTGGTGAGCAGTTCTTC. Amino acids: CASSFPGLAGGGEQFF. The J gene is TRBJ2-1, the V gene TRBV7-2; TRBD2 matches at 14 bases. CDR3 length: 16 residues. The J segment lost 9 bases and the V segment lost 3 bases, leaving 7 bases of the junction unmatched. The germline V gene has CDR1 SGHTA and CDR2 FQGNSA.

The rearrangement uses TRBV27 and TRBJ1-2; D is uncertain. The ends were cut back, 8 bases at V and 4 bases at J, with 14 bases in the middle. The CDR3 spans 13 residues. Germline V lookup: CDR1 MNHEY, CDR2 SMNVEV (reference sequence). CDR3 nucleotides: TGTGCCAGCCCTGGGGTGTCGGGCTATGGCTACACCTTC. This encodes CASPGVSGYGYTF.

The genes are TRBV12-5 and TRBJ1-2; 8 bases are shared with TRBD1. V trimming: 5 bases; J trimming: 6 bases; junction bases outside the gene matches: 17. Germline-derived CDR1 and CDR2 are LGHNT and FRNRAP. This CDR3 is 17 amino acids long. Written as DNA, the CDR3 is TGTGCTAGTGGTGAACCCATTGGGACAGGCATACCCCATGGCTACACCTTC. Amino acids: CASGEPIGTGIPHGYTF. The entire variable domain, with the rest obtained from reference TRBV12-5 and TRBJ1-2, is as follows: DARVTQTPRHKVTEMGQEVTMRCQPILGHNTVFWYRQTMMQGLELLAYFRNRAPLDDSGMPKDRFSAEMPDATLATLKIQPSEPRDSAVYFCASGEPIGTGIPHGYTFGSGTRLTVV.

V gene TRBV21-1 combines with J gene TRBJ2-7; TRBD1 was called by the table and not checked on the DNA. TRBV21-1 corresponds to a pseudogene. This CDR3 is 17 amino acids long. Here the CDR3 DNA reads TGTGCCAGCAGCAAGTACCTACAGGGGGACGGGACCTACGAGCAGTACTTC. Its translation: CASSKYLQGDGTYEQYF.

This clone was counted once. V and J are TRBV5-1 and TRBJ2-2; D is undetermined. The V end lost 2 bases, the J end lost 0 bases, and 11 bases lay between the germline ends. The CDR3 consists of 16 residues. The germline V gene encodes CDR1 SGHRS and CDR2 YFSETQ. CDR3 protein: CASSLLARANTGELFF. The CDR3 DNA follows: TGCGCCAGCAGCTTATTGGCGAGAGCGAACACCGGGGAGCTGTTTTTT.

The genes are TRBV28 and TRBJ1-5; 9 bases line up with TRBD1. V lost 7 bases and J lost 7; bases outside the gene matches: 23. The germline V gene encodes CDR1 MDHEN and CDR2 SYDVKM. CDR3 length equals 19 residues. The CDR3 region is CASNSWKSSGTGKGQPQHF. CDR3 DNA: TGTGCCAGCAATAGTTGGAAGTCGTCCGGGACAGGGAAGGGACAGCCCCAGCATTTT.

The chain is built from TRBV19 and TRBJ2-3; 10 positions match TRBD2. The CDR3 is made up of 13 amino acids. Germline V lookup: CDR1 LNHDA, CDR2 SQIVND (reference sequence). V lost 7 bases to trimming and J lost 9 bases; unmatched junction nucleotides: 7. The CDR3 DNA follows: TGTGCCAGTACACAGCGGGAGGGCCTAACGCAGTATTTT. Translating it yields CASTQREGLTQYF.

The chain combines TRBV6-6 with TRBJ1-5; 10 nucleotides line up with TRBD1. Germline CDR1 is MNHNY and CDR2 is SVGAGI (reference sequence). After removal of 4 bases from V and 2 bases from J, the junction contained 5 bases not matched to a gene. CDR3 length: 16 residues. In DNA form, the CDR3 reads TGTGCCAGCAGTTCCTCCGGGACAGGGGGCAATCAGCCCCAGCATTTT. The encoded protein is CASSSSGTGGNQPQHF.

This chain joins TRBV9 and TRBJ2-2, with TRBD2 matching over 7 bases. J lost 0 bases, V lost 3 bases, and 5 bases had no gene match. CDR1 is SGDLS and CDR2 is YYNGEE in the germline V gene. The CDR3 runs to 16 residues. CDR3 DNA: TGTGCCAGCAGCGCCCGGCGGGGGTCGAACACCGGGGAGCTGTTTTTT. Amino acids: CASSARRGSNTGELFF.

V is TRBV7-9 and J is TRBJ1-1; D gene ambiguous. Trimming removed 6 bases from V and 8 bases from J, with 7 bases in between. Germline V CDR1 and CDR2: SEHNR, FQNEAQ (reference sequence). The CDR3 has 10 amino acids. The CDR3: CASRGREAFF. CDR3 DNA sequence: TGTGCCAGCAGGGGCAGGGAAGCTTTCTTT.

This chain connects TRBV27 to TRBJ2-7, with 7 positions matching TRBD1. Trimming at V came to 6 bases and at J to 2 bases, leaving 10 bases not matched to a gene. The CDR3 is 15 residues long. Germline assignment: CDR1 MNHEY and CDR2 SMNVEV (reference sequence). The CDR3 region has the DNA TGTGCCAGCAGCACGACCAGACAGGGCGCCTACGAGCAGTACTTC. Its protein product is CASSTTRQGAYEQYF.

V is TRBV11-2 and J is TRBJ2-5; TRBD2 matches 11 bases. V gave up 5 bases and J gave up 5 bases; unmatched junction bases: 7. This CDR3 has 15 residues. The germline V gene encodes CDR1 SGHAT and CDR2 FQNNGV. CDR3 residues: CASSLTSGREETQYF. The CDR3 region has the DNA TGTGCCAGCAGCCTTACTAGCGGGAGAGAGGAGACCCAGTACTTC.

V gene TRBV5-1 combines with J gene TRBJ1-1, with D perhaps matching TRBD1 (5 bases). The V end lost 0 bases, the J end lost 6 bases, and 9 bases lay between the germline ends. Germline CDR1 is SGHRS and CDR2 is YFSETQ. The CDR3 spans 13 residues. CDR3 DNA sequence: TGCGCCAGCAGCTTGGTTCAGGGCCCTGAAGCTTTCTTT. Its protein product is CASSLVQGPEAFF.

The rearrangement links TRBV7-2 to TRBJ2-7, with 7 bases lining up with TRBD2. There are 15 residues in the CDR3. J was trimmed by 2 bases and V by 1 base; bases with no gene match: 5. Looked up from germline, CDR1 is SGHTA and CDR2 is FQGNSA. This chain's CDR3 is CASSLGSGLPYEQYF. The CDR3 coding sequence is TGTGCCAGCAGCTTAGGTAGCGGGCTGCCCTACGAGCAGTACTTC.